Listed here are 4 T cell receptor beta chains from one sample, sequenced in a study of OX40 agonist ivuxolimab in advanced cancers. Method: immunoSEQ multiplex PCR; TCRdb's copy keeps in-frame clones and lacks some. The data contain over 15,000 clones, 74% of them singletons. The starting material was CD4+ or CD8+ T cells sorted from blood, obtained in a trial of the OX40 agonist ivuxolimab. The receptor source for this set is an adult with an advanced solid tumor such as melanoma, head and neck, liver or kidney cancer.

J is TRBJ2-7 and V is TRBV6-5, with D perhaps matching TRBD1 or TRBD2 (6 bases each). Germline CDR1 reads MNHEY; CDR2 reads SVGAGI. There are 13 residues in the CDR3. V lost 2 bases and J 6 bases, leaving 11 bases between the germline ends. CDR3 DNA sequence: TGTGCCAGCAGTTACGAGGGGGGCCTCGAGCAGTACTTC. Translated, it gives CASSYEGGLEQYF.

The chain employs TRBV30 and TRBJ2-1; 10 bases fit TRBD2. This CDR3 region has 19 residues. CDR1 is GTSNPN and CDR2 is SVGIG in the germline V gene (reference sequence). V lost 4 bases, J lost 6 bases, and 21 bases stayed unmatched. CDR3 in DNA: TGTGCCTGGACAGGATCTAGCGGGAGCCCTGGTTCCCATTTCAATGAGCAGTTCTTC. Amino acids: CAWTGSSGSPGSHFNEQFF.

J is TRBJ2-5 and V is TRBV6-5, with a possible D match to TRBD2 (5 bases). The V end was cut by 0 bases, the J end by 5 bases, with 13 bases between. The CDR3 length is 15 residues. From germline, CDR1 is MNHEY and CDR2 SVGAGI. The CDR3 bases are TGTGCCAGCAGTTACTCGACTAACGGGCGGGAGACCCAGTACTTC. Residues: CASSYSTNGRETQYF.

This clone appeared a few times. CDR3 in DNA: TGTGCCAGCAGCTTGCTTCAAGTGGGACCCTACAATGAGCAGTTCTTC. This codes for CASSLLQVGPYNEQFF. The genes are TRBV5-4 and TRBJ2-1; either TRBD1 or TRBD2 may supply D (5 bases each). Germline CDR1 reads SGHNT; CDR2 reads YYREEE (reference sequence). Trimming removed 1 base at V and 2 bases at J, with 13 bases between. The CDR3 sequence is 16 residues long.